This T cell receptor beta chain was documented in a study of blood T cell repertoires in COVID-19. The V and J ends lost 4 bases and 0 bases respectively, with 4 bases between them. The CDR3 extends over 13 amino acids. Germline loops: CDR1 ENHRY, CDR2 SYGVKD. Clones were read by immunoSEQ multiplex PCR, and TCRdb kept only the in-frame ones, dropping some. The sample includes under 100,000 clones, around three quarters of them seen just once. The chain joins TRBV10-3 to TRBJ1-5; D unresolved. The specimen was peripheral blood. This sequence originates from a woman of 80 years or more with active or convalescent COVID-19. CDR3 in amino acids: CAISAYSNQPQHF. CDR3 bases: TGTGCCATCAGTGCCTATAGCAATCAGCCCCAGCATTTT.